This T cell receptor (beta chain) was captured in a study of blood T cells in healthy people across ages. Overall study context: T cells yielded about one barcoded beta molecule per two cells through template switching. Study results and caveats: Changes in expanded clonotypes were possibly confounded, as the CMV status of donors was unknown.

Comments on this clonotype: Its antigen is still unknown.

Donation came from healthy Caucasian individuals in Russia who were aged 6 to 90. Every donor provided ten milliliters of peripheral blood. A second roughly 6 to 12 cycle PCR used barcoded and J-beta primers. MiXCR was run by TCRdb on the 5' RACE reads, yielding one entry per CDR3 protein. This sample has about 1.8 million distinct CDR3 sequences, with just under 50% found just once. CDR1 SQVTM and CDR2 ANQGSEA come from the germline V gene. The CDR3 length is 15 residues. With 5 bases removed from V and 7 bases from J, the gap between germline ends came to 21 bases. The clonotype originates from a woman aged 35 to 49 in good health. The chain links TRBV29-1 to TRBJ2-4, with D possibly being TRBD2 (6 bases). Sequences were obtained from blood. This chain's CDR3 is CSVTSQSSAGNIQYF. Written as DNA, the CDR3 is TGCAGCGTTACTAGTCAGTCTTCGGCGGGGAACATTCAGTACTTC. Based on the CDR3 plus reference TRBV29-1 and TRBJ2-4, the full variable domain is SAVISQKPSRDICQRGTSLTIQCQVDSQVTMMFWYRQQPGQSLTLIATANQGSEATYESGFVIDKFPISRPNLTFSTLTVSNMSPEDSSIYLCSVTSQSSAGNIQYFGAGTRLSVL.